This note documents a single T cell receptor beta chain sequence. The data belong to a study of blood T cell repertoires in COVID-19. The method was immunoSEQ multiplex PCR; TCRdb's version includes in-frame clones alone and lacks a portion of them. The sample shows 280,000 or so clones, around 88% of them seen only once. V was pared by 4 bases and J by 6 bases, with 9 bases between. CDR1 and CDR2 (germline): GTSNPN, SVGIG (reference sequence). This CDR3 has 11 amino acids. The sequence derives from a woman in her 40s who had recovered from COVID-19. The source material was PBMCs or T cells enriched from blood (not recorded which). V gene TRBV30 combines with J gene TRBJ1-2; unclear D gene. The CDR3 region has the DNA TGTGCCTGGACGGGAGGCCATGGCTACACCTTC. This translates into CAWTGGHGYTF.